This T cell receptor beta chain was captured by sequencing in a study of shared clonotypes between healthy human individuals. This clone was counted only a few times. Its antigen remains unidentified. General study findings and limits: The expectation was that sequencing depth would affect clonotype sharing among donors.

Libraries were prepared by immunoSEQ multiplex PCR; TCRdb keeps only in-frame clonotypes and omits some of them. The sample consists of millions of clones, approximately 90% of them appearing once. The sample consisted of naive CD4+ T cells sorted from blood. Stated subset: CD45RA+ positively selected. The sequence was obtained from a man aged 18-30 years in good health.

As DNA, the CDR3 is TGTGCCTGGAGTCCCCAGTCGCGTGCGGGGCGACGGGACACCTTC. Its protein is CAWSPQSRAGRRDTF. The chain is built from TRBV30 and TRBJ1-2, with a weak D call TRBD1 (5 bases). Looked up from germline, CDR1 is GTSNPN and CDR2 is SVGIG (reference sequence). The CDR3 has 15 amino acids. The V gene lost 2 bases and the J gene lost 12 bases, with 25 bases spanning the gap.